These 8 T cell receptor beta chains originate from one sample sequenced in a study of blood T cell repertoires in COVID-19. The assay was immunoSEQ multiplex PCR, and TCRdb's table has in-frame clones only and misses some. The sample shows around 230,000 clones, roughly 88% of them seen only once. Source material: peripheral blood. The receptors here all came from a man aged 35 to 55 with acute or convalescent COVID-19.

The chain is built from TRBV5-6 and TRBJ2-5; D uncertain. The germline CDR1 and CDR2 sequences are SGHDT and YYEEEE. This CDR3 region has 18 residues. Trimming shortened V by 0 bases and J by 1 base, and 19 bases separated the two germline ends. CDR3 coding DNA: TGTGCCAGCAGCTTGGTAGGTTTGGGCACCCTAAGCCAAGAGACCCAGTACTTC. Residues: CASSLVGLGTLSQETQYF.

V usage is TRBV7-2 and J usage is TRBJ1-5, with D perhaps matching TRBD1 (5 bases). Trimming cost V 1 base and J 4 bases, with 11 bases left between them. Germline V gene data show CDR1 as SGHTA and CDR2 as FQGNSA. The CDR3 is 15 amino acids. CDR3 amino acids: CASSLVWQGNQPQHF. The CDR3 coding sequence is TGTGCCAGCAGCTTAGTTTGGCAGGGTAATCAGCCCCAGCATTTT.

J is TRBJ1-2 and V is TRBV5-1, with a weak D call TRBD1 (6 bases). V was clipped by 4 bases and J by 4 bases, with 11 bases between them. This CDR3 region has 13 residues. Germline values: CDR1 SGHRS, CDR2 YFSETQ. CDR3 residues: CASSPDSLYGYTF. The CDR3 coding sequence is TGCGCCAGCAGCCCGGACAGCCTCTATGGCTACACCTTC.

V is TRBV5-4 and J is TRBJ2-7; D gene ambiguous. Germline loops: CDR1 SGHNT, CDR2 YYREEE (reference sequence). The CDR3 loop spans 14 amino acids. The V end lost 3 bases, the J end lost 2 bases, and 12 bases lay between the germline ends. The CDR3 sequence is CASSSSARTYEQYF. The CDR3 nucleotides read TGTGCCAGCAGCTCATCAGCGCGGACCTACGAGCAGTACTTC.

V usage is TRBV11-3 and J usage is TRBJ2-1; 8 bases map to TRBD2. From germline, CDR1 is SGHNT and CDR2 YENEEA. Trimming took 0 bases from V and 8 from J; bases not matched to a gene: 9. The CDR3 loop spans 16 amino acids. CDR3 protein: CASSLDAGGRFDEQFF. In nucleotides, the CDR3 is TGTGCCAGCAGCTTAGATGCGGGAGGCAGGTTCGATGAGCAGTTCTTC.

This chain joins TRBV7-2 and TRBJ2-3, with D possibly matching TRBD2 (5 bases). The germline gives CDR1 SGHTA, CDR2 FQGNSA. This CDR3 is 15 amino acids long. Deletions cut 4 bases from V and 4 bases from J, with 15 bases between. CDR3 sequence: CASSSRGTGADTQYF. CDR3 nucleotides: TGTGCCAGCAGCTCCCGGGGTACGGGTGCAGATACGCAGTATTTT.

The J gene is TRBJ1-2, the V gene TRBV7-3; 7 nucleotides align to TRBD1. The V gene end was trimmed by 5 bases and the J gene end by 2 bases; junction bases not matched to a gene: 2. Germline lookup yields CDR1 SGHTA and CDR2 FQGTGA. CDR3 size: 13 residues. CDR3 in DNA: TGTGCCAGCAGCCCGGACAGGAACTATGGCTACACCTTC. It yields the protein CASSPDRNYGYTF.

The rearrangement uses TRBV6-1 and TRBJ1-1; D gene uncertain. This CDR3 is 14 amino acids long. Germline CDR1 reads MNHNS; CDR2 reads SASEGT. V gave up 0 bases and J gave up 5 bases, with 10 bases separating them. The CDR3 reads CASSEARARTEAFF. DNA for the CDR3: TGTGCCAGCAGTGAAGCGAGGGCTAGGACTGAAGCTTTCTTT.